Presented here are 6 T cell receptor beta chains from one specimen sequenced in a study of T cell responses to AZD1222 COVID-19 vaccine. Data came from immunoSEQ multiplex PCR; TCRdb stores just in-frame clones and leaves some out. The profile covers 95,000 to 130,000 clones, with roughly 92% appearing a single time and 1.6% taken by the ten largest. The sequencing here drew on peripheral blood, taken 28 days after the second AZD1222 dose. The source is an adult who received the AZD1222 COVID-19 vaccine.

The genes are TRBV11-2 and TRBJ1-6; 9 bases are a match to TRBD1. V gave up 11 bases and J gave up 9 bases; unmatched junction bases: 14. CDR1 and CDR2 from the germline V gene are SGHAT and FQNNGV. The CDR3 totals 15 residues. The CDR3 is CASHPGQGSVSPLHF. The CDR3 DNA follows: TGTGCCTCCCACCCGGGACAGGGTTCGGTTTCACCCCTCCACTTT.

The rearrangement uses TRBV2 and TRBJ1-4; D not certain. The germline V and J ends were trimmed by 5 bases and 8 bases, with 3 bases remaining between them. This CDR3 contains 10 residues. The germline CDR1 and CDR2 sequences are SNHLY and FYNNEI. The CDR3 coding sequence is TGTGCCAGCAGTCTAGAAAAACTGTTTTTT. It translates to CASSLEKLFF.

The chain uses TRBV5-6 and TRBJ2-5; TRBD2 matches 8 bases. V gave up 4 bases and J gave up 2 bases; unmatched junction bases: 7. Per germline, CDR1 SGHDT and CDR2 YYEEEE. CDR3 length: 15 amino acids. CDR3 sequence reads: CASSPPGLEQETQYF. CDR3 coding DNA: TGTGCCAGCAGCCCGCCGGGACTAGAACAAGAGACCCAGTACTTC.

The chain combines TRBV6-1 with TRBJ1-5; D unclear. Germline V lookup: CDR1 MNHNS, CDR2 SASEGT. CDR3 length equals 17 residues. Trimming removed 0 bases from V and 0 bases from J, with 12 bases in between. The CDR3: CASSEALGLYSNQPQHF. The CDR3 nucleotides are TGTGCCAGCAGTGAAGCGCTCGGCCTGTATAGCAATCAGCCCCAGCATTTT.

V is TRBV19 and J is TRBJ1-1, with D unclear. The CDR3 is made up of 12 amino acids. Per the germline V gene, CDR1 is LNHDA and CDR2 is SQIVND (reference sequence). V lost 6 bases and J 8 bases, leaving 13 bases between the germline ends. The CDR3 region is CASSQREGEAFF. The CDR3 nucleotides read TGTGCCAGTAGCCAGCGGGAAGGCGAAGCTTTCTTT. The full variable domain, its missing parts supplied by reference TRBV19 and TRBJ1-1, is DGGITQSPKYLFRKEGQNVTLSCEQNLNHDAMYWYRQDPGQGLRLIYYSQIVNDFQKGDIAEGYSVSREKKESFPLTVTSAQKNPTAFYLCASSQREGEAFFGQGTRLTVV.

V and J are TRBV7-2 and TRBJ1-5; TRBD1 agrees at 9 bases. The junction had 8 bases not matched to a gene; V was cut back by 5 bases and J by 0 bases. The CDR3 has 17 amino acids. The germline V gene has CDR1 SGHTA and CDR2 FQGNSA. CDR3 residues: CASSGGQGPFSNQPQHF. The CDR3 DNA reads as TGTGCCAGCAGCGGAGGACAGGGGCCCTTTAGCAATCAGCCCCAGCATTTT.